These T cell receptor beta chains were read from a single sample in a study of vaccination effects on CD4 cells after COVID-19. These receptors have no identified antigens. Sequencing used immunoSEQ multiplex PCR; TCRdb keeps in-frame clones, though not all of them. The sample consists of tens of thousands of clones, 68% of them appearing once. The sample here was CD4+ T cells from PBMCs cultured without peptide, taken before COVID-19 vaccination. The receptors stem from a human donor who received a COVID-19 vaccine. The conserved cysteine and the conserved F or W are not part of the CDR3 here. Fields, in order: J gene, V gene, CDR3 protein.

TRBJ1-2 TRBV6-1 ASSESEDGAQYGYT
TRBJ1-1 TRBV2 ASSIQGGNTEAF
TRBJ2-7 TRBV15 ATGERTGGYEQY
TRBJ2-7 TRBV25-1 ASSRTGGPYEQY
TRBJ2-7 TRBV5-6 ASSLALGGRVYEQY
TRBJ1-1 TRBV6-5 ASSQWTGLNTEAF
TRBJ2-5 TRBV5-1 ASSLGQGGETQY
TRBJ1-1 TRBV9 ASSVQGFRSAEAF
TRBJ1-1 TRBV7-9 ASSRAYEAF
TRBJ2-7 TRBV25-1 ASSPRIMYEQY
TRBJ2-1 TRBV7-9 ASSILAGGLNEQF
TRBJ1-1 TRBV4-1 ASSQEKRLNTEAF
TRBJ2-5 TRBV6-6 ASSYGQYQETQY
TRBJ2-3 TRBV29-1 SVSQGAGDTQY
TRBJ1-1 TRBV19 ASRQGQGMGTEAF